Sequencing of this T cell receptor (beta chain) was carried out in a study of blood T cell repertoires in COVID-19. Study-level information: Some COVID-19 samples were acute and others convalescent; all came from the United States, Italy and Spain. PBMCs, B-cell-depleted T cells, or T cells provided the cDNA or gDNA that made up the material.

How the authors handled the data: Amplification of reference gene primers was used by the study to estimate nucleated cell counts. Clones were read by immunoSEQ multiplex PCR, and TCRdb kept only the in-frame ones, dropping some. V, J and clone size are taken as reported in that table, and D and trimming were inferred from the DNA itself. The sample lists roughly 60,000 clones, about 83% occurring once. The sequence came from a human donor in a cohort sampled during active COVID-19. The material sequenced was peripheral blood.

The CDR3 sequence: CASRGGYYEQYF. CDR3 sequence (DNA): TGTGCCAGCAGAGGGGGCTACTACGAGCAGTACTTC. V is TRBV6-5 and J is TRBJ2-7; 7 bases fit TRBD1. Germline CDR1 and CDR2: MNHEY and SVGAGI. J was trimmed by 3 bases and V by 6 bases; bases with no gene match: 2. The CDR3 is 12 residues long.